What follows is one TCR beta chain and its context. The entry originates in a study of CD4+ T cells in melanoma. The V gene's germline CDR1 is MNHEY and CDR2 SVGAGI. CDR3 size: 14 residues. The germline V and J ends were trimmed by 2 bases and 6 bases, with 13 bases remaining between them. Produced via immunoSEQ multiplex PCR; TCRdb's table is partial and in-frame only. This table has 13,000 to 15,000 clones, 60% to 75% appearing once. This clonotype originated in a human donor with melanoma. This rearrangement joins TRBV6-5 to TRBJ1-1, with a tentative D call TRBD1 (5 bases). The sample comprised cells from a culture (not recorded whether cultured in vitro). The CDR3 region is CASSYMGGLAEAFF. The CDR3 coding sequence is TGTGCCAGCAGTTACATGGGGGGGTTGGCTGAAGCTTTCTTT.